What follows are 11 T cell receptor beta chains derived from one specimen sequenced in a study of blood T cell repertoires in COVID-19. The protocol was immunoSEQ multiplex PCR, while the TCRdb copy is restricted to in-frame clones and leaves out a portion. The sample comprises 200,000 to 300,000 clones, 84% of which are singletons, and less than 2% rests with the top ten. The sample consisted of peripheral blood. All receptors come from a middle-aged woman who had recovered from COVID-19.

The rearrangement uses TRBV5-6 and TRBJ2-1, with 7 nucleotides matching TRBD2. V gave up 4 bases and J gave up 4 bases; unmatched junction bases: 11. CDR3 length: 16 residues. Looked up from germline, CDR1 is SGHDT and CDR2 is YYEEEE. The CDR3 DNA is TGTGCCAGCAGCCGGGGTGGGCGGGGGAATTACAATGAGCAGTTCTTC. Translated: CASSRGGRGNYNEQFF.

V and J are TRBV3-1 (or the pseudogene TRBV3-2) and TRBJ1-1, with D perhaps matching TRBD1 (5 bases). Germline assignment: CDR1 LGHDT and CDR2 YNNKEL (reference sequence). Trimming removed 5 bases from V and 3 bases from J, with 13 bases in between. The CDR3 runs to 14 residues. DNA for the CDR3: TGTGCCAGCAGCTCCTCAGGGCCTCACACTGAAGCTTTCTTT. Residues: CASSSSGPHTEAFF.

The chain has TRBV7-2 and TRBJ2-5, with D possibly matching TRBD1 (5 bases). V was shortened by 7 bases and J by 1 base, with 7 bases between the two germline ends. Per germline, CDR1 SGHTA and CDR2 FQGNSA. The CDR3 extends over 12 amino acids. The CDR3 sequence is CASNQGQETQYF. In DNA form, the CDR3 reads TGTGCCAGCAACCAGGGCCAAGAGACCCAGTACTTC.

The rearrangement links TRBV23-1 to TRBJ2-7; 7 nucleotides agree with TRBD2. TRBV23-1 is recorded as an ORF, its role being uncertain. J gave up 5 bases and V 11 bases, and 12 bases lay outside the gene matches. The CDR3 loop spans 13 amino acids. CDR3 protein: CAGNPASGHEQYF. The CDR3 coding sequence is TGCGCCGGCAATCCGGCTAGCGGCCACGAGCAGTACTTC.

This chain joins TRBV5-1 and TRBJ2-5; D is unclear. The CDR3 is 13 residues long. Trimming left V 2 bases short and J 1 base short, with 6 bases between. Germline CDR1 reads SGHRS; CDR2 reads YFSETQ. CDR3 DNA: TGCGCCAGCAGCTTCCAGTCCCAAGAGACCCAGTACTTC. Its protein is CASSFQSQETQYF.

The chain links TRBV4-1 to TRBJ2-3; D is possibly TRBD2 (6 bases). The CDR3 totals 14 residues. Trimming took 5 bases from V and 6 from J, leaving 15 bases between them. Looked up from germline, CDR1 is MGHRA and CDR2 is YSYEKL. The CDR3 is CASSGTRAGDTQYF. Written as DNA, the CDR3 is TGCGCCAGCAGCGGGACTCGAGCAGGGGATACGCAGTATTTT.

The chain carries TRBV19 and TRBJ1-1; D is unresolved. Germline CDR1 and CDR2: LNHDA and SQIVND (reference sequence). The CDR3 length is 14 residues. V was cut by 7 bases and J by 5 bases, with 17 bases left in between. DNA for the CDR3: TGTGCCAGTACCCTCACGACATATTCTACTGAAGCTTTCTTT. Translation: CASTLTTYSTEAFF. Drawing the rest from reference TRBV19 and TRBJ1-1, the complete variable domain is DGGITQSPKYLFRKEGQNVTLSCEQNLNHDAMYWYRQDPGQGLRLIYYSQIVNDFQKGDIAEGYSVSREKKESFPLTVTSAQKNPTAFYLCASTLTTYSTEAFFGQGTRLTVV.

The genes are TRBV19 and TRBJ1-1; D remains unclear. Germline lookup yields CDR1 LNHDA and CDR2 SQIVND (reference sequence). The CDR3 runs to 13 residues. V gave up 5 bases and J gave up 0 bases, with 7 bases separating them. Written as DNA, the CDR3 is TGTGCCAGTAGTTCCGTTCTGAACACTGAAGCTTTCTTT. Translation: CASSSVLNTEAFF. Together with reference TRBV19 and TRBJ1-1, the CDR3 gives the full variable domain: DGGITQSPKYLFRKEGQNVTLSCEQNLNHDAMYWYRQDPGQGLRLIYYSQIVNDFQKGDIAEGYSVSREKKESFPLTVTSAQKNPTAFYLCASSSVLNTEAFFGQGTRLTVV.

On this clone itself: Other DNA variants within this sample encode the same CDR3. This chain uses TRBV18 with TRBJ2-7; TRBD1 might be the D (5 bases). CDR1 is KGHSH and CDR2 is LQKENI in the germline V gene. The length of the CDR3 is 12 residues. V dropped 3 bases and J dropped 4 bases, with 7 bases sitting between them. The CDR3 bases are TGTGCCAGCTCACCCGACAGATACGAGCAGTACTTC. Protein product: CASSPDRYEQYF.

The chain combines TRBV29-1 with TRBJ2-1, with 13 bases fitting TRBD2. The CDR3 loop spans 17 amino acids. V shed 4 bases and J 1 base; nucleotides not matched to a gene: 7. Germline CDR1 reads SQVTM; CDR2 reads ANQGSEA. The CDR3 protein is CSVAPTSGGPSYNEQFF. The CDR3 coding sequence is TGCAGCGTTGCCCCGACTAGCGGGGGGCCTTCCTACAATGAGCAGTTCTTC.

The count of this clone is one. The V call is TRBV28, the J call TRBJ1-4, with D unresolved. The V gene's germline CDR1 is MDHEN and CDR2 SYDVKM. The CDR3 totals 12 residues. The V end was cut by 4 bases, the J end by 7 bases, with 7 bases between. Here the CDR3 DNA reads TGTGCCAGCAGTTCTAACCTTGAAAAACTGTTTTTT. The encoded protein is CASSSNLEKLFF.